This T cell receptor beta chain is drawn from a study of follicular helper T cells after annual influenza vaccination. This sample's time point: 2015-2016 season, pre-vaccination. The data were produced by immunoSEQ multiplex PCR, yet TCRdb's version contains in-frame clones alone and is incomplete. The profile shows a few thousand clones, 80% to 90% of them singletons. V lost 2 bases, J lost 13 bases, and 24 bases lay in between. The CDR3 loop spans 17 amino acids. The germline CDR1 and CDR2 sequences are MDHEN and SYDVKM. This rearrangement joins TRBV28 to TRBJ2-6, with D tentatively TRBD2 (6 bases). The source of this sequence is an adult who received the influenza vaccine. This sample comprised CXCR5- memory CD4+ T cells sorted from blood, obtained on the day of influenza vaccination. CDR3: CASSLPFGGGPSRVLTF. In nucleotides, the CDR3 is TGTGCCAGCAGTTTACCATTCGGGGGTGGGCCCTCACGGGTCCTGACTTTC.